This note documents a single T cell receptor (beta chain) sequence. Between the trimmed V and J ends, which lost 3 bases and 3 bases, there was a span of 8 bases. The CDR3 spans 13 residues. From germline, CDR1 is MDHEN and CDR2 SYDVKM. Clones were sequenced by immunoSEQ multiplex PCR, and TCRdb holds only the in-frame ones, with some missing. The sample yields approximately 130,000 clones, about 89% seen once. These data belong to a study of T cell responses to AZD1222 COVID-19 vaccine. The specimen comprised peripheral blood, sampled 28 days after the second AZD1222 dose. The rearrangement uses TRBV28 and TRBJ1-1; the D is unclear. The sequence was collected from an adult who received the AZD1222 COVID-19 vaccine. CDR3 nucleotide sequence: TGTGCCAGCAGTTTCGGTCATTACACTGAAGCTTTCTTT. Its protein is CASSFGHYTEAFF.